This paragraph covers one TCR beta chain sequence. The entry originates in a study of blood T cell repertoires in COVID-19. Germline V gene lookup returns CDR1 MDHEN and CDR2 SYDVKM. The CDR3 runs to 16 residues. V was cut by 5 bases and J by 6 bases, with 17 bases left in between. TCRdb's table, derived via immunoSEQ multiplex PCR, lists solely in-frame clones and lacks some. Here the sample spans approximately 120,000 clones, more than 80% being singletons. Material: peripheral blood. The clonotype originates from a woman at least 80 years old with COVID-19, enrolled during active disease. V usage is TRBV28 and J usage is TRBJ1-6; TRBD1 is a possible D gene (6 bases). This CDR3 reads CASSPLQGSANSPLHF. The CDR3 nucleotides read TGTGCCAGCAGTCCCCTACAGGGATCGGCTAATTCACCCCTCCACTTT.